The 22 T cell receptor beta chains below all came from one sample that was sequenced in a study of T cells in Graves' hyperthyroidism and ophthalmopathy. RNA transcripts provided the source from which TCR beta CDR3 regions were amplified. TCR CDR3 underwent first-round RT-PCR with the HTBI primer set. TCRdb itself ran the multiplex PCR reads through MiXCR, one entry per CDR3 protein. The sample carries some 490,000 distinct CDR3 sequences, around 15% recorded once. Sequenced sample: blood. The receptors originated from a woman younger than 45 with Graves' ophthalmopathy.

The chain couples TRBV5-1 to TRBJ2-5, with TRBD2 as a possible D gene (6 bases). The CDR3 runs to 13 residues. V dropped 2 bases and J dropped 5 bases, with 10 bases sitting between them. CDR1 and CDR2 from the germline V gene are SGHRS and YFSETQ. CDR3 nucleotides: TGCGCCAGCAGCTTCGGGACTTCTGAGACCCAGTACTTC. Its protein product is CASSFGTSETQYF.

This clonotype appeared a few times. The V gene is TRBV6-6, the J gene TRBJ2-1, with 11 bases matching TRBD2. V trimming: 2 bases; J trimming: 5 bases; junction bases outside the gene matches: 14. This CDR3 comprises 19 residues. In germline, CDR1 is MNHNY, CDR2 SVGAGI (reference sequence). This chain's CDR3 is CASSYERGAQTSGDNEQFF. The CDR3 coding sequence is TGTGCCAGCAGTTACGAGCGGGGGGCGCAGACTAGCGGGGACAATGAGCAGTTCTTC.

In regard to this clonotype: One end of the junction does not line up with germline, which may come from a read error. The CDR3 protein is CTSSYGDGGWEQFF. DNA for the CDR3: TGTACCAGCAGCTACGGGGATGGGGGGTGGGAGCAGTTCTTC. This chain joins TRBV6-9 and TRBJ2-1; perhaps TRBD2 as D (6 bases). CDR1 and CDR2 (germline): MNHGY, SVAAGI. This CDR3 has 14 amino acids.

This clonotype was counted many times. V gene TRBV30 combines with J gene TRBJ1-2; 7 nucleotides line up with TRBD1. This CDR3 has 16 amino acids. Germline CDR1 and CDR2: GTSNPN and SVGIG (reference sequence). V lost 2 bases and J lost 5; bases outside the gene matches: 14. The CDR3 DNA is TGTGCCTGGAGTCCCGTTAGGGAGGGGGCAATGTATGGCTACACCTTC. Translation: CAWSPVREGAMYGYTF.

This clonotype was detected ten times or more. V is TRBV30 and J is TRBJ2-1; D is possibly TRBD2 (5 bases). Germline CDR1 reads GTSNPN; CDR2 reads SVGIG (reference sequence). V shed 7 bases and J shed 4 bases, with 17 bases lying between them. The CDR3 loop spans 14 amino acids. The CDR3 spells CASSSISVYNEQFF. The CDR3 DNA reads as TGTGCCTCGTCTAGCATTTCGGTTTACAATGAGCAGTTCTTC.

This clonotype came up many times. The chain carries TRBV9 and TRBJ1-2; D is unclear. The CDR3 is 14 amino acids. The V and J ends lost 5 bases and 4 bases respectively, with 15 bases between them. The V gene's germline CDR1 is SGDLS and CDR2 YYNGEE. In nucleotides, the CDR3 is TGTGCCAGCAGTGGAGGAGGGATCGGCTATGGCTACACCTTC. Protein: CASSGGGIGYGYTF.

This clonotype came up many times. An end of the junction differs from the germline gene, which may be a read error. The CDR3 here is CATSRDRDRPAYEQCF. CDR3 in DNA: TGTGCCACCAGCAGAGATAGGGACAGGCCAGCCTACGAGCAGTGCTTC. This rearrangement joins TRBV15 to TRBJ2-7; 8 nucleotides align to TRBD1. This CDR3 comprises 16 residues. Germline V gene data show CDR1 as LNHNV and CDR2 as YYDKDF (reference sequence).

This clonotype has only a few counts. This chain connects TRBV29-1 to TRBJ2-3, with D perhaps matching TRBD2 (5 bases). Trimming shortened V by 4 bases and J by 1 base, and 9 bases separated the two germline ends. CDR1 is SQVTM and CDR2 is ANQGSEA in the germline V gene. The CDR3 contains 13 residues. The DNA of the CDR3 is TGCAGCGTTGCGAGCGGCCGCACAGATACGCAGTATTTT. Translation gives CSVASGRTDTQYF.

The V gene is TRBV5-5, the J gene TRBJ1-1; D possibly corresponds to TRBD1 (6 bases). Germline CDR1 SGHKS, CDR2 YYEKEE (reference sequence). V shed 2 bases and J shed 1 base, with 12 bases lying between them. The CDR3 covers 15 residues. The CDR3, as DNA: TGTGCCAGCAGCTTTCAGGGGAGGAAGAACACTGAAGCTTTCTTT. Protein sequence: CASSFQGRKNTEAFF.

This clonotype occurred many times. The chain links TRBV7-6 to TRBJ2-7, with D perhaps TRBD2 (6 bases). Germline V gives CDR1 SGHVS, CDR2 FNYEAQ. The CDR3 runs to 16 residues. The V gene lost 5 bases and the J gene lost 3 bases, with 20 bases spanning the gap. The CDR3 DNA sequence: TGTGCCAGCAGCCCCCTTGCGGGGTGGAGATTCTACGAGCAGTACTTC. Translating gives CASSPLAGWRFYEQYF.

The chain is built from TRBV7-3 and TRBJ2-3, with 8 nucleotides matching TRBD2. CDR1 and CDR2 (germline): SGHTA, FQGTGA. The CDR3 runs 15 residues. Unmatched junction bases numbered 6, after V lost 5 bases and J lost 2 bases. The CDR3 spells CASSPTSGFTDTQYF. In DNA form, the CDR3 reads TGTGCCAGCAGCCCTACTAGCGGTTTCACAGATACGCAGTATTTT.

V usage is TRBV19 and J usage is TRBJ1-2; D is perhaps TRBD1 (6 bases). The CDR3 covers 16 residues. Germline V lookup: CDR1 LNHDA, CDR2 SQIVND (reference sequence). V was pared by 5 bases and J by 0 bases, with 16 bases between. CDR3 DNA sequence: TGTGCCAGTAGTTCCCAAAGGACAGAGTCTAACTATGGCTACACCTTC. This translates into CASSSQRTESNYGYTF.

A few counts support this clonotype. The chain is built from TRBV7-2 and TRBJ1-1, with a possible D match to TRBD1 (6 bases). CDR3 size: 15 residues. Germline loops: CDR1 SGHTA, CDR2 FQGNSA. V dropped 5 bases and J dropped 1 base, with 14 bases sitting between them. CDR3 loop: CASSQTGGQNTEAFF. CDR3 DNA sequence: TGTGCCAGCAGCCAAACCGGGGGACAGAACACTGAAGCTTTCTTT.

V and J are TRBV9 and TRBJ2-2; tentatively, D is TRBD1 (7 bases). Germline V gene sequence: CDR1 SGDLS, CDR2 YYNGEE. This CDR3 spans 13 amino acids. V gave up 6 bases and J gave up 4 bases, with 10 bases separating them. The DNA of the CDR3 is TGTGCCAGCAACCAGGGGGGCACCGGGGAGCTGTTTTTT. It encodes CASNQGGTGELFF.

This clonotype was observed many times. The chain couples TRBV12-3 or TRBV12-4 to TRBJ2-2; a possible D gene is TRBD2 (5 bases). The CDR3 is 16 residues long. V was clipped by 2 bases and J by 0 bases, with 10 bases between them. Here the CDR3 DNA reads TGTGCCAGCAGTTTATCTGTTAGCGCGAACACCGGGGAGCTGTTTTTT. It encodes CASSLSVSANTGELFF.

The chain links TRBV7-8 to TRBJ2-1; D tentatively reads TRBD1 or TRBD2 (5 bases each). There are 17 residues in the CDR3. The V end was cut by 3 bases, the J end by 4 bases, with 19 bases between. The germline gives CDR1 SGHVS, CDR2 FQNEAQ. CDR3 DNA: TGTGCCAGCAGCTTTGGGAGTCCCGGGACCAAGTACAATGAGCAGTTCTTC. Amino acids: CASSFGSPGTKYNEQFF.

This clonotype was found a few times. J is TRBJ2-7 and V is TRBV12-3 or TRBV12-4; the D is unclear. The V end was cut by 6 bases, the J end by 3 bases, with 12 bases between. The CDR3 consists of 13 residues. Here the CDR3 DNA reads TGTGCCAGCAGGAAGGACGCCCGCTACGAGCAGTACTTC. Residues: CASRKDARYEQYF.

This clonotype was seen ten or more times. This sequence joins TRBV28 and TRBJ2-5, with a tentative D call TRBD2 (5 bases). V dropped 5 bases and J dropped 5 bases, with 24 bases sitting between them. The germline V gene has CDR1 MDHEN and CDR2 SYDVKM. This CDR3 contains 17 residues. CDR3 loop: CASSPTDPSWERETQYF. Written as DNA, the CDR3 is TGTGCCAGCAGTCCAACAGACCCCTCGTGGGAGAGGGAGACCCAGTACTTC.

The chain is built from TRBV6-2 or TRBV6-3 and TRBJ2-7, with no clear D. CDR3 length: 11 residues. The V end lost 5 bases, the J end lost 6 bases, and 8 bases lay between the germline ends. Germline CDR1 and CDR2: MNHEY and SVGEGT. The CDR3 here is CASSDSFEQYF. DNA for the CDR3: TGTGCCAGCAGTGATAGCTTCGAGCAGTACTTC.

Worth noting for this clonotype: A much larger clone differs from this one at a single base, so this may be a read error. The V call is TRBV28, the J call TRBJ2-5; no clear D. This CDR3 region has 12 residues. Germline-derived CDR1 and CDR2 are MDHEN and SYDVKM. V shed 6 bases and J shed 7 bases, with 12 bases lying between them. The CDR3 loop is CASSSSPRTQYF. CDR3 nucleotide sequence: TGTGCCAGCAGCTCATCCCCCAGGACCCAGTACTTC.

In regard to this clonotype: At one end, the junction sequence differs from germline, possibly due to a read error. The chain couples TRBV4-3 to TRBJ2-4; perhaps TRBD1 as D (7 bases). This CDR3 region has 15 residues. Looked up from germline, CDR1 is LGHNA and CDR2 is YSLEER. CDR3 bases: TGCGCCAGCAGTCAAGACCAGGGGGACTCGAACATTCAGTACTTC. This gives the protein CASSQDQGDSNIQYF.

The rearrangement uses TRBV5-1 and TRBJ2-1; possibly TRBD1 for D (5 bases). The V end was cut by 2 bases, the J end by 0 bases, with 15 bases between. The CDR3 runs to 17 residues. Per germline, CDR1 SGHRS and CDR2 YFSETQ. The CDR3 coding sequence is TGCGCCAGCAGCTTATCTCTACAGGCGAGCTCCTACAATGAGCAGTTCTTC. Protein sequence: CASSLSLQASSYNEQFF.